This record looks at one T cell receptor (beta chain) sequence and its context. Its antigen is as yet unknown. This entry is derived from a study of T cell responses to AZD1222 COVID-19 vaccine. Points from the study as a whole: At baseline, seropositivity was found in only six or seven AZD1222 recipients. Repertoire sampling occurred only after the peak T cell response. Spike-spanning, vaccine-associated CD4 TCRs were dominant at 160-218 and 743-854.

The protocol was immunoSEQ multiplex PCR, while the TCRdb copy is restricted to in-frame clones and leaves out a portion. This repertoire shows 70,000 to 95,000 clones, around nine tenths found once; its top ten account for less than 3.5%. The specimen was peripheral blood, collected on day 0 of MenACWY control vaccination. The origin of this receptor is an adult in good health.

CDR3 sequence (DNA): TGTGCCAGCAGCCACAGGGTAACCTATGGCTACACCTTC. This codes for CASSHRVTYGYTF. V is TRBV5-8 and J is TRBJ1-2; D is possibly TRBD1 (6 bases). CDR1 is SGHTS, CDR2 YDEGEE, per germline. This CDR3 contains 13 residues. V lost 4 bases and J 4 bases, leaving 11 bases between the germline ends.